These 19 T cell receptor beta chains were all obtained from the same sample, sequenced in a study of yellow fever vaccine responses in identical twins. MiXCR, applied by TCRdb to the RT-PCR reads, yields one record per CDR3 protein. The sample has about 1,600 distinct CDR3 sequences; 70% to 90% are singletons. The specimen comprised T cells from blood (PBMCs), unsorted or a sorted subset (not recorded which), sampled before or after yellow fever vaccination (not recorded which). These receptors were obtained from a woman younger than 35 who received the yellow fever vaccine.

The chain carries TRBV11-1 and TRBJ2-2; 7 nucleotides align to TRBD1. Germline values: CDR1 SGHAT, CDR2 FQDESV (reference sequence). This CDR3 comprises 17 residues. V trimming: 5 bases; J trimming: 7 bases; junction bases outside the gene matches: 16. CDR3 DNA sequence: TGTGCCAGCAGCCTAACCCCCGCAGGGGGTGGTGGCGGGGAGCTGTTTTTT. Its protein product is CASSLTPAGGGGGELFF. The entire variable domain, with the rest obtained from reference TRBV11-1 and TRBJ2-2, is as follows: EAEVAQSPRYKITEKSQAVAFWCDPISGHATLYWYRQILGQGPELLVQFQDESVVDDSQLPKDRFSAERLKGVDSTLKIQPAELGDSAMYLCASSLTPAGGGGGELFFGEGSRLTVL.

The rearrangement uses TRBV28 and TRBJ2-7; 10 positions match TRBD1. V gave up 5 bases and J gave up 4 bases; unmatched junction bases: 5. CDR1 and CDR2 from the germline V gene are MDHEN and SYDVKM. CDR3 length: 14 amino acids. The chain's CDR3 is CASSAGTGVYEQYF. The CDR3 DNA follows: TGTGCCAGCAGTGCCGGGACAGGGGTTTACGAGCAGTACTTC.

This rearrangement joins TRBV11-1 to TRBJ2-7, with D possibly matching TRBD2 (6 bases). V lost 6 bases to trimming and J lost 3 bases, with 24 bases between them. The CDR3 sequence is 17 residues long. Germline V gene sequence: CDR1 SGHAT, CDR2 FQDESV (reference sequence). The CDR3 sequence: CASSFYGEASRLYEQYF. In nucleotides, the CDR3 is TGTGCCAGCAGTTTCTACGGGGAGGCTAGCAGACTCTACGAGCAGTACTTC.

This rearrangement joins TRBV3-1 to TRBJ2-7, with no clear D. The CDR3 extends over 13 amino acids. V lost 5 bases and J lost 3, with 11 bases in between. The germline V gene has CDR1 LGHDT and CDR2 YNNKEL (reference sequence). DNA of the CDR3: TGTGCCAGCAGCTCACAGAGCTACTACGAGCAGTACTTC. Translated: CASSSQSYYEQYF.

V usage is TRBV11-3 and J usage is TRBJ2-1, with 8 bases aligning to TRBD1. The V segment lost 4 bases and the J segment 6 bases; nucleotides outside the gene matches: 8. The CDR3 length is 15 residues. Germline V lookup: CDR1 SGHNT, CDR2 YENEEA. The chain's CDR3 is CASSSGTGLGNEQFF. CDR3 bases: TGTGCCAGCAGCTCCGGGACAGGTCTCGGCAATGAGCAGTTCTTC.

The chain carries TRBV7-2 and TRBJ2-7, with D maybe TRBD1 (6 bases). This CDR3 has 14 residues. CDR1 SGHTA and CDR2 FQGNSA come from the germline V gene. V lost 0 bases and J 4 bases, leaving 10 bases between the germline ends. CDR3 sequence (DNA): TGTGCCAGCAGCTTAGCTGGACAGAATTACGAGCAGTACTTC. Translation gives CASSLAGQNYEQYF.

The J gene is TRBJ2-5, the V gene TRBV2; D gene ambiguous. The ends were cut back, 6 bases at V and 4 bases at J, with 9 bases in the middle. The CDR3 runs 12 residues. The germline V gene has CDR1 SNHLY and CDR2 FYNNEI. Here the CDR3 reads CASSEDGETQYF. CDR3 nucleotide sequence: TGTGCCAGCAGCGAGGACGGAGAGACCCAGTACTTC. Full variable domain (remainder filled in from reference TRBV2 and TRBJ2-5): EPEVTQTPSHQVTQMGQEVILRCVPISNHLYFYWYRQILGQKVEFLVSFYNNEISEKSEIFDDQFSVERPDGSNFTLKIRSTKLEDSAMYFCASSEDGETQYFGPGTRLLVL.

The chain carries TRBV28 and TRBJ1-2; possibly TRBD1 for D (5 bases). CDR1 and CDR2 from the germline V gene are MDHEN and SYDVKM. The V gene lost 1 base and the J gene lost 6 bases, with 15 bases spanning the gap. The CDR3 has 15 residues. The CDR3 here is CASSLLVGGTDGYTF. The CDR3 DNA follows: TGTGCCAGCAGTTTATTGGTAGGTGGGACGGATGGCTACACCTTC.

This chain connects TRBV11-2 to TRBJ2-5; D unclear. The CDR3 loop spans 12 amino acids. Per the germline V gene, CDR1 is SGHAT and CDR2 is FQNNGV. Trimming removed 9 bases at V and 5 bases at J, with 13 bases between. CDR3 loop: CASSARSETQYF. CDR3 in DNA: TGTGCCAGTTCCGCTCGTAGTGAGACCCAGTACTTC.

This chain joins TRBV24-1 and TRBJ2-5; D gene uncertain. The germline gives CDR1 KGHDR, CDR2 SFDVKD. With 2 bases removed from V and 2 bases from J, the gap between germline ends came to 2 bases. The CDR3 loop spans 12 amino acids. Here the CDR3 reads CATSDWQETQYF. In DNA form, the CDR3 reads TGTGCCACCAGTGATTGGCAAGAGACCCAGTACTTC.

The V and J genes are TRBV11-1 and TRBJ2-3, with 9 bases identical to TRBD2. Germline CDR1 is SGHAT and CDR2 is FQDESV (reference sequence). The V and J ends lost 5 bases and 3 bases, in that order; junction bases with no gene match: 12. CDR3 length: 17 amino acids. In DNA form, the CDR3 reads TGTGCCAGCAGCCGTTTCAGAGCGGGAGGAGGGACAGATACGCAGTATTTT. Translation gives CASSRFRAGGGTDTQYF.

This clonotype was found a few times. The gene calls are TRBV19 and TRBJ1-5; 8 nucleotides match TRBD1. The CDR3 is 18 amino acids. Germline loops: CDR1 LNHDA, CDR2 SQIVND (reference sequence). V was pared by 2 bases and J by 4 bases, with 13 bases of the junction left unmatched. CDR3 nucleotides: TGTGCCAGTAGTATAAGCACCCACGGTGGGACAGGAAATCAGCCCCAGCATTTT. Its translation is CASSISTHGGTGNQPQHF.

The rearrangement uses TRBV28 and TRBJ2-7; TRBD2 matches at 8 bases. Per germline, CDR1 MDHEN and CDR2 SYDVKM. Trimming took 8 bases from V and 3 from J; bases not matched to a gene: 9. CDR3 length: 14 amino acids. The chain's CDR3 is CASALRGGLYEQYF. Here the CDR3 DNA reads TGTGCCAGCGCCCTCCGCGGGGGGCTCTACGAGCAGTACTTC.

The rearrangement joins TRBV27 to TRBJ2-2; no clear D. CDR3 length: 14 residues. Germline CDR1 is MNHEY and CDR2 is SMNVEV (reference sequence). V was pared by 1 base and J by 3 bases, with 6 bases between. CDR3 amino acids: CASSLYWDTGELFF. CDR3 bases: TGTGCCAGCAGTTTATATTGGGACACCGGGGAGCTGTTTTTT.

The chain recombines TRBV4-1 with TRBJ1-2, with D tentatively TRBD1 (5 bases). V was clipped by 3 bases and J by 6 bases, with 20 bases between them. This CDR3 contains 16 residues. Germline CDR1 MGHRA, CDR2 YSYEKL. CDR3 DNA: TGCGCCAGCAGCCATACAGGAGTACAGGCGAGTGATGGCTACACCTTC. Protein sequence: CASSHTGVQASDGYTF.

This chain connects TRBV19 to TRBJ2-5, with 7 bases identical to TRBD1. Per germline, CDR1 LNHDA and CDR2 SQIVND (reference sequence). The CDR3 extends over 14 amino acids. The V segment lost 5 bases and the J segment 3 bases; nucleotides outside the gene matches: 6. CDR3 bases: TGTGCCAGTAGTGAGGACAGGAGAAAAGAGACCCAGTACTTC. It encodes CASSEDRRKETQYF.

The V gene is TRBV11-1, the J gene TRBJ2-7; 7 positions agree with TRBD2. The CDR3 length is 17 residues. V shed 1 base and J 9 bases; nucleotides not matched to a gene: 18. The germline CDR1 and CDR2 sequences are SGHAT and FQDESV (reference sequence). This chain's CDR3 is CASSLGSFGLGRSGQYF. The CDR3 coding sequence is TGTGCCAGCAGCTTAGGATCCTTTGGACTAGGTCGTAGTGGGCAGTACTTC.

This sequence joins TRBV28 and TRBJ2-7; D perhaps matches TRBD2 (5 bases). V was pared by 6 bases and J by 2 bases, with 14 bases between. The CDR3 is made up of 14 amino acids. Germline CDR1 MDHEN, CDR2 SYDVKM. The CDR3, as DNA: TGTGCCAGCAGACCGGACTTATCGACCTACGAGCAGTACTTC. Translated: CASRPDLSTYEQYF.

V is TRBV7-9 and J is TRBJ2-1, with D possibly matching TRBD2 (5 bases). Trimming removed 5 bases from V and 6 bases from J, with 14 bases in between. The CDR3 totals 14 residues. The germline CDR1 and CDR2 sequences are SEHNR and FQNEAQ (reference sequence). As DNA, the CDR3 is TGTGCCAGCAGCCTCTTAGGACTCTCCAATGAGCAGTTCTTC. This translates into CASSLLGLSNEQFF. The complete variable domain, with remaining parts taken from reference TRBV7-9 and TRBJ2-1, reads DTGVSQNPRHKITKRGQNVTFRCDPISEHNRLYWYRQTLGQGPEFLTYFQNEAQLEKSRLLSDRFSAERPKGSFSTLEIQRTEQGDSAMYLCASSLLGLSNEQFFGPGTRLTVL.